This T cell receptor beta chain was obtained from a study of OX40 agonist ivuxolimab in advanced cancers. The repertoire was sequenced with immunoSEQ multiplex PCR; TCRdb's copy has only in-frame clones and lacks some. The sample records 35,000 to 55,000 clones, about 88% being singletons. This CDR3 is built from 14 residues. CDR1 SGHTA and CDR2 FQGNSA come from the germline V gene. Germline trimming cut 1 base from V and 9 bases from J; bases unmatched to any gene: 3. The TCR comes from an adult with an advanced solid tumor such as melanoma, head and neck, liver or kidney cancer. The starting material was CD4+ or CD8+ T cells sorted from blood, obtained in a trial of the OX40 agonist ivuxolimab. The chain carries TRBV7-2 and TRBJ1-6; 7 bases line up with TRBD1. DNA for the CDR3: TGTGCCAGCAGCTTAGAGGACAGGCGTTCACCCCTCCACTTT. Translation: CASSLEDRRSPLHF. Full variable domain (remainder filled in from reference TRBV7-2 and TRBJ1-6): GAGVSQSPSNKVTEKGKDVELRCDPISGHTALYWYRQSLGQGLEFLIYFQGNSAPDKSGLPSDRFSAERTGGSVSTLTIQRTQQEDSAVYLCASSLEDRRSPLHFGNGTRLTVT.